Following are 16 T cell receptor beta chains from one sample sequenced in a study of OX40 agonist ivuxolimab in advanced cancers. Here immunoSEQ multiplex PCR was the method, and the copy in TCRdb shows in-frame clones only, minus some. The sample records some 64,000 clones, roughly 91% being singletons. The sequencing here drew on CD4+ or CD8+ T cells sorted from blood, taken in a trial of the OX40 agonist ivuxolimab. Source of these receptors: an adult with an advanced solid tumor such as melanoma, head and neck, liver or kidney cancer.

This rearrangement joins TRBV29-1 to TRBJ2-1; possible D gene TRBD2, 6 bases. Trimming cost V 8 bases and J 7 bases, with 18 bases left between them. Germline loops: CDR1 SQVTM, CDR2 ANQGSEA. The CDR3 runs 13 residues. CDR3 nucleotide sequence: TGCAGCATCCCCTCCCGGGAGCCGAATGAGCAGTTCTTC. The encoded protein is CSIPSREPNEQFF.

The J gene is TRBJ2-5, the V gene TRBV7-9; D is uncertain. In germline, CDR1 is SEHNR, CDR2 FQNEAQ (reference sequence). Trimming pared 5 bases from V and 1 base from J, leaving 11 bases between. CDR3 length equals 14 residues. The CDR3: CASSRGRAQETQYF. The CDR3 DNA follows: TGTGCCAGCAGCCGAGGCCGGGCCCAAGAGACCCAGTACTTC. Full variable domain (outside the CDR3, taken from reference TRBV7-9 and TRBJ2-5): DTGVSQNPRHKITKRGQNVTFRCDPISEHNRLYWYRQTLGQGPEFLTYFQNEAQLEKSRLLSDRFSAERPKGSFSTLEIQRTEQGDSAMYLCASSRGRAQETQYFGPGTRLLVL.

The chain links TRBV28 to TRBJ2-7, with TRBD2 identical over 9 bases. Germline V CDR1 and CDR2: MDHEN, SYDVKM. CDR3 size: 14 residues. With 4 bases clipped from V and 7 bases from J, the junction kept 8 bases outside the gene matches. CDR3 region: CASSSGLASGEQYF. In DNA form, the CDR3 reads TGTGCCAGCAGTTCGGGACTAGCCTCTGGTGAGCAGTACTTC.

The chain combines TRBV27 with TRBJ2-1; 8 nucleotides match TRBD2. Per the germline V gene, CDR1 is MNHEY and CDR2 is SMNVEV (reference sequence). CDR3 length: 14 residues. V lost 6 bases and J lost 6; bases outside the gene matches: 7. The DNA for the CDR3 is TGTGCCAGCAGGCATAGCGGGGAGGGCAATGAGCAGTTCTTC. Translation: CASRHSGEGNEQFF.

The V and J genes are TRBV28 and TRBJ2-1, with D perhaps TRBD1 (6 bases). The CDR3 is 19 amino acids. CDR1 MDHEN and CDR2 SYDVKM come from the germline V gene. V was trimmed by 6 bases and J by 5 bases, leaving 29 bases between them. This CDR3 is CASRLGENRWTVPHNEQFF. CDR3 nucleotides: TGTGCCAGCAGGTTGGGGGAAAACCGCTGGACAGTCCCACACAATGAGCAGTTCTTC.

The chain carries TRBV28 and TRBJ1-5, with D tentatively TRBD1 (5 bases). Germline CDR1 MDHEN, CDR2 SYDVKM. Deletions cut 7 bases from V and 5 bases from J, with 9 bases between. The CDR3 loop spans 12 amino acids. CDR3 DNA sequence: TGTGCCAGCACCAAGGGGTATCAGCCCCAGCATTTT. This sequence encodes CASTKGYQPQHF.

The J gene is TRBJ2-2, the V gene TRBV4-3, with D unresolved. Germline CDR1 and CDR2: LGHNA and YSLEER. The CDR3 totals 15 residues. Trimming removed 1 base at V and 10 bases at J, with 16 bases between. CDR3 bases: TGCGCCAGCAGCCAAGCGGACCACCGGGCCGCGGAGCTGTTTTTT. The encoded protein is CASSQADHRAAELFF.

The rearrangement joins TRBV19 to TRBJ2-7; D call uncertain. The CDR3 spans 14 residues. V was pared by 3 bases and J by 5 bases, with 14 bases between. CDR1 LNHDA and CDR2 SQIVND come from the germline V gene (reference sequence). The CDR3 DNA reads as TGTGCCAGTAGTATGGGTAATATCTACGACGAGCAGTACTTC. This translates into CASSMGNIYDEQYF. The full variable domain, its missing parts supplied by reference TRBV19 and TRBJ2-7, is DGGITQSPKYLFRKEGQNVTLSCEQNLNHDAMYWYRQDPGQGLRLIYYSQIVNDFQKGDIAEGYSVSREKKESFPLTVTSAQKNPTAFYLCASSMGNIYDEQYFGPGTRLTVT.

The rearrangement joins TRBV9 to TRBJ2-3, with TRBD1 matching over 9 bases. The trim removed 3 bases at V and 0 bases at J, leaving 5 bases unmatched. CDR3 size: 16 residues. Germline loops: CDR1 SGDLS, CDR2 YYNGEE. As DNA, the CDR3 is TGTGCCAGCAGCGCATGGGACAGGGTGAGCACAGATACGCAGTATTTT. Amino acid sequence: CASSAWDRVSTDTQYF.

The rearrangement joins TRBV10-3 to TRBJ2-7; weak D call: TRBD2 (5 bases). CDR1 and CDR2 from the germline V gene are ENHRY and SYGVKD. This CDR3 has 13 amino acids. Trimming took off 6 bases at V and 0 bases at J, with 9 bases between the two ends. CDR3 DNA sequence: TGTGCCATCAGCGGGATTAACTCCTACGAGCAGTACTTC. Its protein is CAISGINSYEQYF.

V and J are TRBV6-6 and TRBJ2-1, with D maybe TRBD2 (7 bases). Trimming took off 6 bases at V and 8 bases at J, with 14 bases between the two ends. The CDR3 consists of 13 residues. The germline gives CDR1 MNHNY, CDR2 SVGAGI (reference sequence). CDR3 bases: TGTGCCAGCAGCATTACGGGGGGCGATGAGCAGTTCTTC. It is translated as CASSITGGDEQFF.

This clone was counted a few times. Other DNA sequences of this sample code for an identical CDR3. The rearrangement links TRBV25-1 to TRBJ2-5; 9 bases are shared with TRBD2. V shed 4 bases, J shed 3 bases, and the junction held 3 bases outside the gene matches. The CDR3 runs to 14 residues. Germline loops: CDR1 MGHDK, CDR2 SYGVNS. The CDR3 spells CASSVRGGEETQYF. CDR3 bases: TGTGCCAGCAGTGTTCGCGGGGGGGAAGAGACCCAGTACTTC.

The rearrangement joins TRBV21-1 to TRBJ2-7; TRBD1, the D gene given by the table, was not confirmed from the DNA. TRBV21-1 is a documented pseudogene. The CDR3 contains 13 residues. CDR3 amino acids: CASRGPPGVEQYF. The CDR3 DNA is TGTGCCAGCAGAGGCCCCCCAGGGGTCGAGCAGTACTTC.

V and J are TRBV11-1 and TRBJ2-1, with D unresolved. Germline V lookup: CDR1 SGHAT, CDR2 FQDESV (reference sequence). With 5 bases removed from V and 9 bases from J, the gap between germline ends came to 11 bases. The CDR3 runs to 12 residues. CDR3 nucleotides: TGTGCCAGCAGCGCCACCTTTCGTGAGCAGTTCTTC. Amino acids: CASSATFREQFF.

The chain uses TRBV5-6 and TRBJ2-7, with 10 bases fitting TRBD1. The CDR3 extends over 16 amino acids. The V and J ends lost 4 bases and 0 bases, in that order; junction bases with no gene match: 7. CDR1 SGHDT and CDR2 YYEEEE come from the germline V gene. In DNA form, the CDR3 reads TGTGCCAGCAGCATGGGACAGGGGACCCTCTCCTACGAGCAGTACTTC. Translation: CASSMGQGTLSYEQYF. Full variable domain (rest looked up from reference TRBV5-6 and TRBJ2-7): DAGVTQSPTHLIKTRGQQVTLRCSPKSGHDTVSWYQQALGQGPQFIFQYYEEEERQRGNFPDRFSGHQFPNYSSELNVNALLLGDSALYLCASSMGQGTLSYEQYFGPGTRLTVT.

The rearrangement joins TRBV4-1 to TRBJ2-7; TRBD2 agrees at 8 bases. V was clipped by 3 bases and J by 4 bases; unmatched bases: 5. Germline V gene lookup returns CDR1 MGHRA and CDR2 YSYEKL. CDR3 length: 14 residues. CDR3 nucleotides: TGCGCCAGCAGCCACAGGAGCGGGAGTTACGAGCAGTACTTC. Translating it yields CASSHRSGSYEQYF.